This TCR beta chain was captured in a study of T cells after posttransplantation cyclophosphamide. Notes on the study in general: Later blood repertoires were often dominated by clones from the donor CD8+ memory compartment. After PTCy, TRB diversity resembled that of CNI/methotrexate controls. Skin or GI-infiltrating T cells shared few TRB sequences with blood.

Clones were sequenced by immunoSEQ multiplex PCR, and TCRdb holds only the in-frame ones, with some missing. The sample includes some 4,500 clones, about 80% seen only once; the top ten take about 4.1%. Trimming shortened V by 2 bases and J by 6 bases, and 16 bases separated the two germline ends. CDR3 size: 16 residues. The germline gives CDR1 SEHNR, CDR2 FQNEAQ (reference sequence). With regard to this clone: Antigen: not known.

Cyclophosphamide on days +3 and +4 followed busulfan-fludarabine conditioning and a marrow graft. The chain couples TRBV7-9 to TRBJ2-2, with D perhaps matching TRBD1 (6 bases). This specimen was PBMCs, taken after allogeneic stem cell transplant with posttransplant cyclophosphamide. The source of this sequence is a male patient in his fifties or sixties who received an allogeneic stem cell transplant from a related donor and was CMV-positive. These T cells may partly come from the graft donor. The CDR3 region has the DNA TGTGCCAGCAGCTTATTCCCTTACAGGGTGCCCGGGGAGCTGTTTTTT. This translates into CASSLFPYRVPGELFF.